This entry lists 20 T cell receptor beta chains sequenced from one sample in a study of blood T cell repertoires in COVID-19. Profiled with immunoSEQ multiplex PCR; TCRdb holds only in-frame clones, not every one. The table has fewer than 100,000 clones, roughly 87% seen once. The sequencing sample was made of peripheral blood. These receptor sequences come from a middle-aged man with acute or convalescent COVID-19.

The rearrangement links TRBV12-3 or TRBV12-4 to TRBJ2-7; D not certain. The CDR3 spans 12 residues. CDR3: CGSSFGTYEQYF. The CDR3 DNA is TGTGGCTCATCATTTGGCACCTACGAGCAGTACTTC.

The chain couples TRBV28 to TRBJ2-7, with D uncertain. This CDR3 contains 12 residues. The V gene's germline CDR1 is MDHEN and CDR2 SYDVKM. Trimming removed 4 bases from V and 2 bases from J, with 6 bases in between. The CDR3 here is CASSWQTYEQYF. The CDR3 bases are TGTGCCAGCAGTTGGCAGACCTACGAGCAGTACTTC.

The rearrangement joins TRBV28 to TRBJ1-2; D perhaps matches TRBD1 (6 bases). This CDR3 region has 15 residues. The V gene's germline CDR1 is MDHEN and CDR2 SYDVKM. Trimming left V 5 bases short and J 4 bases short, with 17 bases between. The chain's CDR3 is CASSRQGGVSYGYTF. DNA of the CDR3: TGTGCCAGCAGTAGACAAGGGGGTGTGAGCTATGGCTACACCTTC.

This chain uses TRBV27 with TRBJ2-3; maybe TRBD2 (6 bases). V gave up 9 bases and J gave up 6 bases, with 19 bases separating them. The germline CDR1 and CDR2 sequences are MNHEY and SMNVEV (reference sequence). CDR3 length: 14 amino acids. The CDR3 protein is CASGGRHGADTQYF. The CDR3, as DNA: TGTGCCAGTGGGGGGAGACATGGGGCCGATACGCAGTATTTT.

The rearrangement joins TRBV19 to TRBJ2-1; 9 bases align to TRBD2. The V gene end was trimmed by 4 bases and the J gene end by 1 base; junction bases not matched to a gene: 5. The CDR3 has 16 amino acids. Germline CDR1 and CDR2: LNHDA and SQIVND (reference sequence). The DNA for the CDR3 is TGTGCCAGTAGTAGTCTAGCGGGGAAGTCCTACAATGAGCAGTTCTTC. Protein product: CASSSLAGKSYNEQFF.

The V and J genes are TRBV6-2 or TRBV6-3 and TRBJ1-1; the match to TRBD1 covers 8 bases. The V gene end was trimmed by 5 bases and the J gene end by 0 bases; junction bases not matched to a gene: 8. Per the germline V gene, CDR1 is MNHEY and CDR2 is SVGEGT. CDR3 length equals 16 residues. CDR3 bases: TGTGCCAGCAGTCGGGAGCGGACAGGGATGAACACTGAAGCTTTCTTT. It yields the protein CASSRERTGMNTEAFF.

The J gene is TRBJ2-1, the V gene TRBV4-2; D call uncertain. The CDR3 length is 17 residues. The V and J ends lost 5 bases and 0 bases respectively, with 17 bases between them. Germline lookup yields CDR1 LGHNA and CDR2 YNFKEQ. The CDR3 is CASSAEEIGSSYNEQFF. The CDR3 nucleotides read TGTGCCAGCAGCGCAGAGGAAATCGGTAGCTCCTACAATGAGCAGTTCTTC.

The J gene is TRBJ1-1, the V gene TRBV27, with TRBD1 matching 8 bases. V trimming: 5 bases; J trimming: 5 bases; junction bases outside the gene matches: 4. Germline V gene data show CDR1 as MNHEY and CDR2 as SMNVEV (reference sequence). This CDR3 contains 13 residues. CDR3 protein: CASSRQGRTEAFF. Here the CDR3 DNA reads TGTGCCAGCAGTCGACAGGGGAGGACTGAAGCTTTCTTT.

In this sample, this clone turned up a few times. The V gene is TRBV10-3, the J gene TRBJ1-6; TRBD1 agrees at 9 bases. The CDR3 length is 15 residues. Trimming cost V 7 bases and J 7 bases; bases outside gene matches: 8. Germline loops: CDR1 ENHRY, CDR2 SYGVKD. The CDR3 spells CAINPGTGMNSPLHF. CDR3 nucleotide sequence: TGTGCCATCAATCCCGGGACAGGGATGAATTCACCCCTCCACTTT.

The CDR3 loop is CASSEGPGQASEQYF. The CDR3 coding sequence is TGTGCCAGCAGTGAAGGGCCGGGACAGGCGTCGGAGCAGTACTTC. V is TRBV6-1 and J is TRBJ2-7, with 8 nucleotides matching TRBD1. The CDR3 is made up of 15 amino acids. The germline CDR1 and CDR2 sequences are MNHNS and SASEGT. Germline trimming cut 1 base from V and 7 bases from J; bases unmatched to any gene: 9.

The count of this clone is one. CDR3 sequence: CAISDLGGTGELFF. DNA of the CDR3: TGTGCCATCAGTGATTTAGGAGGCACCGGGGAGCTGTTTTTT. The chain employs TRBV10-3 and TRBJ2-2; a possible D gene is TRBD2 (5 bases). The CDR3 spans 14 residues. From germline, CDR1 is ENHRY and CDR2 SYGVKD. The germline V and J ends were trimmed by 3 bases and 4 bases, with 9 bases remaining between them.

CDR3 nucleotides: TGTGCCAGCAGTCGCCGAGGGACAGGGGCTGGAAACACCATATATTTT. It codes for CASSRRGTGAGNTIYF. The rearrangement uses TRBV3-1 (or the pseudogene TRBV3-2) and TRBJ1-3, with TRBD1 matching over 10 bases. Per germline, CDR1 LGHDT and CDR2 YNNKEL (reference sequence). Unmatched junction bases numbered 7, after V lost 6 bases and J lost 2 bases. The CDR3 loop spans 16 amino acids.

The chain recombines TRBV10-3 with TRBJ2-1; TRBD1 matches at 10 bases. The V segment lost 6 bases and the J segment 6 bases; nucleotides outside the gene matches: 5. The CDR3 covers 14 residues. Germline V gene sequence: CDR1 ENHRY, CDR2 SYGVKD. The CDR3 nucleotides are TGTGCCATCAGAACGGACAGGGGGTTCAATGAGCAGTTCTTC. Its protein is CAIRTDRGFNEQFF.

This clone was seen a handful of times. V is TRBV30 and J is TRBJ2-7; D not certain. Trimming stripped 3 bases from V and 6 bases from J, with 18 bases between. CDR1 and CDR2 (germline): GTSNPN, SVGIG (reference sequence). This CDR3 is built from 14 residues. In DNA, the CDR3 is TGTGCCTGGAGATCAGTAGCTACGGTAGTCGAGCAGTACTTC. It codes for CAWRSVATVVEQYF.

The V and J genes are TRBV6-5 and TRBJ2-2; D is unclear. V was cut by 0 bases and J by 3 bases, with 8 bases left in between. The CDR3 contains 15 residues. CDR1 and CDR2 (germline): MNHEY, SVGAGI. As DNA, the CDR3 is TGTGCCAGCAGTTACTCGGCCACCTACACCGGGGAGCTGTTTTTT. Encoded protein: CASSYSATYTGELFF.

This clone was found once. The chain uses TRBV7-6 and TRBJ2-2, with TRBD2 identical over 8 bases. This CDR3 is built from 14 residues. The trim removed 8 bases at V and 3 bases at J, leaving 5 bases unmatched. CDR1 and CDR2 from the germline V gene are SGHVS and FNYEAQ. CDR3 residues: CASGGGHYTGELFF. The CDR3 DNA follows: TGTGCCAGCGGCGGGGGGCACTACACCGGGGAGCTGTTTTTT. Complete variable domain (other parts from reference TRBV7-6 and TRBJ2-2): GAGVSQSPRYKVTKRGQDVALRCDPISGHVSLYWYRQALGQGPEFLTYFNYEAQQDKSGLPNDRFSAERPEGSISTLTIQRTEQRDSAMYRCASGGGHYTGELFFGEGSRLTVL.

This clone has only a few counts. The rearrangement links TRBV9 to TRBJ1-3; no firm D call. With 0 bases removed from V and 4 bases from J, the gap between germline ends came to 14 bases. The CDR3 contains 16 residues. The germline V gene encodes CDR1 SGDLS and CDR2 YYNGEE. CDR3 nucleotides: TGTGCCAGCAGCGTAGGGTCTTCTACCTGGGGAAACACCATATATTTT. Its translation: CASSVGSSTWGNTIYF.

This clone was picked up a small number of times. The chain links TRBV7-7 to TRBJ2-5; tentative D call: TRBD2 (6 bases). The V end was cut by 5 bases, the J end by 1 base, with 17 bases between. This CDR3 is built from 16 residues. Germline CDR1 is SSHAT and CDR2 is FNYEAQ (reference sequence). CDR3 in amino acids: CASSPGRLVGQETQYF. The CDR3 DNA reads TGTGCCAGCAGCCCCGGGCGACTAGTCGGCCAAGAGACCCAGTACTTC.

V usage is TRBV28 and J usage is TRBJ1-2, with D possibly being TRBD1 (5 bases). The V and J ends lost 6 bases and 0 bases respectively, with 23 bases between them. Germline V CDR1 and CDR2: MDHEN, SYDVKM. The CDR3 loop spans 18 amino acids. CDR3 residues: CASSRGDTTELSNYGYTF. In DNA, the CDR3 is TGTGCCAGCAGCCGGGGGGATACTACTGAACTATCTAACTATGGCTACACCTTC.

The J gene is TRBJ2-1, the V gene TRBV28, with D unresolved. The length of the CDR3 is 18 residues. Trimming cost V 3 bases and J 3 bases, with 21 bases left between them. Germline V gene lookup returns CDR1 MDHEN and CDR2 SYDVKM. This CDR3 reads CASSFSPKNVELYNEQFF. The CDR3 bases are TGTGCCAGCAGTTTTTCCCCCAAAAATGTGGAGCTCTACAATGAGCAGTTCTTC.